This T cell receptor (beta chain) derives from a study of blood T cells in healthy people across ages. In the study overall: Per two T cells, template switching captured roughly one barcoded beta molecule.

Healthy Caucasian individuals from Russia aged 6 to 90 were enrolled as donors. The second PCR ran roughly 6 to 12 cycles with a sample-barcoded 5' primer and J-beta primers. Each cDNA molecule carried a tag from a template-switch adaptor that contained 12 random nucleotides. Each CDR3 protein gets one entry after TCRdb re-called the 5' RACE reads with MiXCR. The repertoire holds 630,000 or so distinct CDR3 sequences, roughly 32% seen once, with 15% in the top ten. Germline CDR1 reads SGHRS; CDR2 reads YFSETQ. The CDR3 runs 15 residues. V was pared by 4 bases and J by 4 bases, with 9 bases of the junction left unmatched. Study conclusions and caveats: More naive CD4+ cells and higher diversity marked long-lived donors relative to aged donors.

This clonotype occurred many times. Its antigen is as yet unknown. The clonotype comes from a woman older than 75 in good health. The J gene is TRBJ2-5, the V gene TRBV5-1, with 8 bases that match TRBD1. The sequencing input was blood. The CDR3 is CASSHTTGGGETQYF. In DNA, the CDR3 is TGCGCCAGCAGCCATACTACAGGGGGAGGAGAGACCCAGTACTTC. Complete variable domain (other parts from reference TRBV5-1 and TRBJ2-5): KAGVTQTPRYLIKTRGQQVTLSCSPISGHRSVSWYQQTPGQGLQFLFEYFSETQRNKGNFPGRFSGRQFSNSRSEMNVSTLELGDSALYLCASSHTTGGGETQYFGPGTRLLVL.